The 32 T cell receptor beta chains reported below all come from one sample, sequenced in a study of cytomegalovirus exposure and HLA in healthy donors. Amplification used 60 Vbeta primers and 13 Jbeta primers. Clones were sequenced by immunoSEQ multiplex PCR, and TCRdb holds only the in-frame ones, with some missing. The repertoire holds approximately 190,000 clones, with 84% as singletons. What was sequenced was PBMCs. The receptors originated from a woman in her forties or fifties in good health and CMV-seropositive.

The chain recombines TRBV19 with TRBJ2-3; D is unclear. Germline V gene sequence: CDR1 LNHDA, CDR2 SQIVND (reference sequence). The CDR3 runs 12 residues. Trimming cost V 5 bases and J 3 bases, with 6 bases left between them. The CDR3 reads CASSHRTDTQYF. DNA of the CDR3: TGTGCCAGTAGTCACCGGACAGATACGCAGTATTTT.

Written as DNA, the CDR3 is TGTGCCAGCAGCCTCCTACAGGGAAGGGACACTGAAGCTTTCTTT. Translation: CASSLLQGRDTEAFF. V is TRBV5-4 and J is TRBJ1-1, with TRBD1 as a possible D gene (6 bases). The germline V gene has CDR1 SGHNT and CDR2 YYREEE (reference sequence). V lost 4 bases and J lost 3, with 16 bases in between. The CDR3 covers 15 residues.

V is TRBV6-1 and J is TRBJ1-2; 8 nucleotides agree with TRBD1. The CDR3 is made up of 15 amino acids. The junction had 9 bases not matched to a gene; V was cut back by 5 bases and J by 4 bases. Germline V lookup: CDR1 MNHNS, CDR2 SASEGT. In nucleotides, the CDR3 is TGTGCCAGCAGTCCGCAGACAGGGGCCACCTATGGCTACACCTTC. Protein: CASSPQTGATYGYTF.

The genes are TRBV5-1 and TRBJ2-5; D might be TRBD1 (7 bases). Trimming pared 0 bases from V and 4 bases from J, leaving 19 bases between. The CDR3 runs to 17 residues. CDR1 SGHRS and CDR2 YFSETQ come from the germline V gene. The CDR3 loop reads CASSLVDGGRGAETQYF. The DNA for the CDR3 is TGCGCCAGCAGCTTGGTGGACGGTGGCAGGGGGGCAGAGACCCAGTACTTC.

The rearrangement links TRBV2 to TRBJ2-7, with D possibly being TRBD1 (6 bases). The ends were cut back, 1 base at V and 3 bases at J, with 10 bases in the middle. The CDR3 has 14 amino acids. Germline loops: CDR1 SNHLY, CDR2 FYNNEI. CDR3 sequence: CASSEGRRGYEQYF. In nucleotides, the CDR3 is TGTGCCAGCAGTGAAGGTCGCAGGGGCTACGAGCAGTACTTC.

V usage is TRBV7-9 and J usage is TRBJ1-5, with 8 bases lining up with TRBD1. The V segment lost 5 bases and the J segment 8 bases; nucleotides outside the gene matches: 5. CDR3 length: 13 residues. The V gene's germline CDR1 is SEHNR and CDR2 FQNEAQ (reference sequence). The CDR3 reads CASSKDRVKPQHF. The CDR3 bases are TGTGCCAGCAGCAAGGACAGGGTAAAGCCCCAGCATTTT.

The chain carries TRBV9 and TRBJ2-5; D unresolved. Germline assignment: CDR1 SGDLS and CDR2 YYNGEE. This CDR3 comprises 15 residues. V was shortened by 0 bases and J by 3 bases, with 12 bases between the two germline ends. The CDR3 DNA reads as TGTGCCAGCAGCGTAGACCCCAGTACAAAAGAGACCCAGTACTTC. This sequence encodes CASSVDPSTKETQYF.

CDR3 region: CASSMTGGEETQYF. Written as DNA, the CDR3 is TGCGCCAGCAGCATGACAGGGGGCGAAGAGACCCAGTACTTC. This chain links TRBV5-1 with TRBJ2-5; TRBD1 matches 10 bases. After removal of 4 bases from V and 3 bases from J, the junction contained 3 bases not matched to a gene. This CDR3 has 14 residues. CDR1 SGHRS and CDR2 YFSETQ come from the germline V gene.

This chain joins TRBV4-3 and TRBJ2-7; 10 nucleotides align to TRBD2. CDR3 length: 16 amino acids. With 0 bases clipped from V and 3 bases from J, the junction kept 5 bases outside the gene matches. The germline V gene has CDR1 LGHNA and CDR2 YSLEER. The CDR3 loop is CASSQDPQRGGYEQYF. The CDR3 coding sequence is TGCGCCAGCAGCCAAGATCCCCAGCGGGGGGGCTACGAGCAGTACTTC.

V and J are TRBV5-4 and TRBJ2-6, with a weak D call TRBD1 (6 bases). Germline CDR1 reads SGHNT; CDR2 reads YYREEE (reference sequence). The V end was cut by 4 bases, the J end by 0 bases, with 11 bases between. The CDR3 spans 16 residues. The CDR3 DNA reads TGTGCCAGCAGCGGGGACAACCCCTCTGGGGCCAACGTCCTGACTTTC. The encoded protein is CASSGDNPSGANVLTF.

This clone was seen only a few times. The V and J genes are TRBV5-4 and TRBJ2-1, with D possibly being TRBD2 (5 bases). The V gene lost 7 bases and the J gene lost 4 bases, with 15 bases spanning the gap. Germline V gene lookup returns CDR1 SGHNT and CDR2 YYREEE (reference sequence). The CDR3 sequence is 14 residues long. Here the CDR3 DNA reads TGTGCCAGCTCCGACGCGACGGGGTACAATGAGCAGTTCTTC. This translates into CASSDATGYNEQFF.

The V and J genes are TRBV2 and TRBJ1-2; a weak D match, TRBD1 (6 bases). Germline V lookup: CDR1 SNHLY, CDR2 FYNNEI. The length of the CDR3 is 15 residues. V shed 0 bases and J shed 4 bases, with 12 bases lying between them. CDR3 coding DNA: TGTGCCAGCAGTGAAGCGCAGGGGCGTTTCTATGGCTACACCTTC. Translated, it gives CASSEAQGRFYGYTF.

The CDR3 sequence: CASSQDTVKNYGYTF. The CDR3 DNA reads TGCGCCAGCAGCCAAGATACTGTCAAAAACTATGGCTACACCTTC. The V call is TRBV4-1, the J call TRBJ1-2, with D uncertain. The germline V and J ends were trimmed by 0 bases and 2 bases, with 10 bases remaining between them. The CDR3 length is 15 residues. Germline CDR1 reads MGHRA; CDR2 reads YSYEKL.

The chain is built from TRBV7-6 and TRBJ1-6; a weak D match, TRBD1 (5 bases). In germline, CDR1 is SGHVS, CDR2 FNYEAQ. V dropped 11 bases and J dropped 7 bases, with 9 bases sitting between them. The CDR3 totals 11 residues. The CDR3 DNA follows: TGTGCCCGTCGACAGAATTCACCCCTCCACTTT. Amino acid sequence: CARRQNSPLHF.

With regard to this clone: Compared with germline, one end of the junction differs, possibly owing to a read error. The same CDR3 can be traced to other DNA sequences in this sample. This chain connects TRBV28 to TRBJ2-4; perhaps TRBD1 as D (5 bases). Germline CDR1 MDHEN, CDR2 SYDVKM. The CDR3 covers 14 residues. In DNA, the CDR3 is TGTGCCAGCAGTTTAGGGCAGGGTAAAAATATTCAGTACTTC. Its protein is CASSLGQGKNIQYF.

The rearrangement joins TRBV6-6 to TRBJ2-7, with TRBD1 as a possible D gene (5 bases). Trimming shortened V by 5 bases and J by 3 bases, and 14 bases separated the two germline ends. Germline assignment: CDR1 MNHNY and CDR2 SVGAGI (reference sequence). The CDR3 loop spans 14 amino acids. CDR3 in DNA: TGTGCCAGCAGTGGGAAGGGGCACTACTACGAGCAGTACTTC. Its translation: CASSGKGHYYEQYF.

The genes are TRBV29-1 and TRBJ2-1; 7 bases map to TRBD2. The CDR3 covers 12 residues. Germline V lookup: CDR1 SQVTM, CDR2 ANQGSEA. Trimming removed 6 bases from V and 4 bases from J; junction bases left unmatched: 3. CDR3 in amino acids: CSVLAVYNEQFF. The DNA of the CDR3 is TGCAGCGTGCTAGCGGTTTACAATGAGCAGTTCTTC.

The chain employs TRBV6-6 and TRBJ1-4, with TRBD1 matching 7 bases. Losses at the gene ends were 4 bases for V and 14 bases for J; bases not matched to a gene: 4. The CDR3 contains 11 residues. Germline CDR1 MNHNY, CDR2 SVGAGI (reference sequence). CDR3: CASSLGQSLFF. Here the CDR3 DNA reads TGTGCCAGCAGTTTGGGACAGAGCCTGTTTTTT.

The rearrangement links TRBV7-2 to TRBJ1-2, with 10 bases matching TRBD1. The germline gives CDR1 SGHTA, CDR2 FQGNSA. The junction had 4 bases not matched to a gene; V was cut back by 5 bases and J by 4 bases. There are 14 residues in the CDR3. Here the CDR3 reads CASSPDRGSYGYTF. CDR3 DNA sequence: TGTGCCAGCAGCCCGGACAGGGGGTCCTATGGCTACACCTTC.

The rearrangement joins TRBV5-1 to TRBJ1-1, with a possible D match to TRBD1 (5 bases). The length of the CDR3 is 15 residues. Trimming pared 0 bases from V and 5 bases from J, leaving 14 bases between. Germline V gene lookup returns CDR1 SGHRS and CDR2 YFSETQ. CDR3 nucleotides: TGCGCCAGCAGCTTGGGGGGCGCCGGGTCAACTGAAGCTTTCTTT. This codes for CASSLGGAGSTEAFF. The full variable domain, rest sourced from reference TRBV5-1 and TRBJ1-1, is KAGVTQTPRYLIKTRGQQVTLSCSPISGHRSVSWYQQTPGQGLQFLFEYFSETQRNKGNFPGRFSGRQFSNSRSEMNVSTLELGDSALYLCASSLGGAGSTEAFFGQGTRLTVV.

This chain connects TRBV10-3 to TRBJ2-1; D is uncertain. Looked up from germline, CDR1 is ENHRY and CDR2 is SYGVKD. This CDR3 region has 15 residues. The ends were cut back, 1 base at V and 8 bases at J, with 15 bases in the middle. The CDR3 loop reads CAISEYDSSAYEQFF. The CDR3 coding sequence is TGTGCCATCAGTGAGTACGACTCCAGCGCTTATGAGCAGTTCTTC.

This chain links TRBV28 with TRBJ1-4; weak D call: TRBD1 (5 bases). V was trimmed by 3 bases and J by 7 bases, leaving 9 bases between them. The CDR3 sequence is 13 residues long. CDR1 is MDHEN, CDR2 SYDVKM, per germline. Written as DNA, the CDR3 is TGTGCCAGCAGTTTGGGAGGGGTTGAAAAACTGTTTTTT. It codes for CASSLGGVEKLFF.

The chain links TRBV4-3 to TRBJ2-2; D gene unclear. The CDR3 length is 17 residues. V was trimmed by 1 base and J by 0 bases, leaving 12 bases between them. Looked up from germline, CDR1 is LGHNA and CDR2 is YSLEER. This CDR3 reads CASSQVSTPTNTGELFF. For the CDR3, the DNA is TGCGCCAGCAGCCAAGTATCTACCCCGACGAACACCGGGGAGCTGTTTTTT.

The rearrangement joins TRBV21-1 to TRBJ1-1; the table assigns TRBD1, which was not confirmed against the DNA. TRBV21-1 is assigned pseudogene status. The CDR3 is made up of 19 amino acids. The CDR3 nucleotides read TGTGCCAGCAGCAAAACATATTCAGGAAACTCCCTCCTTAACACTGAAGCTTTCTTT. It specifies CASSKTYSGNSLLNTEAFF.

In DNA, the CDR3 is TGTGCCAGCAGCCCCGGGACAACAAACTATGGCTACACCTTC. It is translated as CASSPGTTNYGYTF. The V call is TRBV2, the J call TRBJ1-2, with D possibly TRBD1 on 6 matching bases. This CDR3 comprises 14 residues. Looked up from germline, CDR1 is SNHLY and CDR2 is FYNNEI. The V end was cut by 6 bases, the J end by 2 bases, with 13 bases between.

The DNA for the CDR3 is TGTGCCAGCAGCTTAGCGATCGGGGGTGGTGAGACCCAGTACTTC. This encodes CASSLAIGGGETQYF. J is TRBJ2-5 and V is TRBV5-4, with a weak D call TRBD2 (6 bases). Germline V gives CDR1 SGHNT, CDR2 YYREEE (reference sequence). V lost 2 bases to trimming and J lost 5 bases, with 16 bases between them. The CDR3 contains 15 residues.

The V gene is TRBV23-1, the J gene TRBJ1-2, with D perhaps matching TRBD1 (5 bases). TRBV23-1 is sorted into the ORF group, with uncertain function. Deletions cut 7 bases from V and 14 bases from J, with 11 bases between. The CDR3 spans 9 residues. The CDR3 nucleotides are TGCGCCAGCAAACCAGGGAGGACCTTC. The encoded protein is CASKPGRTF.

V is TRBV11-2 and J is TRBJ2-3; D gene ambiguous. CDR3 length: 12 amino acids. The germline V gene encodes CDR1 SGHAT and CDR2 FQNNGV. V was shortened by 4 bases and J by 2 bases, with 4 bases between the two germline ends. CDR3 DNA: TGTGCCAGCAGCTCCCACACAGATACGCAGTATTTT. Translating gives CASSSHTDTQYF.

The chain joins TRBV6-6 to TRBJ1-2; 7 bases map to TRBD1. Germline CDR1 and CDR2: MNHNY and SVGAGI (reference sequence). The trim removed 5 bases at V and 3 bases at J, leaving 9 bases unmatched. This CDR3 region has 15 residues. DNA of the CDR3: TGTGCCAGCAGTCAAGGGACAGTCACGTACTATGGCTACACCTTC. Protein product: CASSQGTVTYYGYTF.

The chain is built from TRBV11-2 and TRBJ2-2, with D possibly TRBD1 on 5 matching bases. There are 14 residues in the CDR3. Trimming removed 1 base at V and 8 bases at J, with 11 bases between. Looked up from germline, CDR1 is SGHAT and CDR2 is FQNNGV. CDR3 sequence: CASSLVGRTGELFF. The DNA for the CDR3 is TGTGCCAGCAGCTTAGTGGGCAGGACAGGGGAGCTGTTTTTT.

The chain employs TRBV6-6 and TRBJ1-1; D possibly corresponds to TRBD1 (5 bases). V was shortened by 5 bases and J by 4 bases, with 14 bases between the two germline ends. The V gene's germline CDR1 is MNHNY and CDR2 SVGAGI (reference sequence). The CDR3 length is 14 residues. This CDR3 is CASSTQGGSTEAFF. The CDR3 DNA reads as TGTGCCAGCAGTACTCAGGGCGGTAGCACTGAAGCTTTCTTT.

The V and J genes are TRBV28 and TRBJ2-7; TRBD2 might be the D (6 bases). V was shortened by 5 bases and J by 7 bases, with 18 bases between the two germline ends. This CDR3 is built from 14 residues. Per the germline V gene, CDR1 is MDHEN and CDR2 is SYDVKM. The CDR3 sequence: CASSGGRQGREQYF. In nucleotides, the CDR3 is TGTGCCAGCAGTGGGGGGAGGCAGGGTCGTGAGCAGTACTTC.